The T cell receptor (beta chain) under discussion was sequenced for a study of control samples from healthy donors and cancer patients. Trimming removed 5 bases from V and 4 bases from J; junction bases left unmatched: 5. Germline V gene lookup returns CDR1 MNHEY and CDR2 SMNVEV (reference sequence). The CDR3 is 14 amino acids. TCRdb's copy holds only in-frame clones and misses some; the assay was immunoSEQ multiplex PCR. This sample has tens of thousands of clones, with about 88% found just once. The specimen sequenced was PBMCs. This receptor was taken from a man aged 65 to 85 with lung cancer. The V call is TRBV27, the J call TRBJ1-2; TRBD1 agrees at 9 bases. Here the CDR3 reads CASSPLGQGYGYTF. DNA of the CDR3: TGTGCCAGCAGTCCGCTGGGACAGGGCTATGGCTACACCTTC.